These T cell receptor beta chains were read from a single sample in a study of human T cells and chemical hapten exposure. Each CDR3 protein is one row after TCRdb ran MiXCR on the RACE reads. There are approximately 82,000 distinct CDR3 sequences in the sample; 6.6% occur only once, and 1.3% lies in the top ten. Sequences were derived from whole blood, sampled in connection with sensitization to the hapten diphenylcyclopropenone (DPC). The receptors originated from a woman younger than 45 with alopecia areata. Some clones in this sample may be carry-over from other donors' samples. The conserved cysteine and the conserved F or W are not part of the CDR3 here. Size tells how often a clone was seen (once, few, many) or the class of an expanded clone, and some rows leave it out.

V	length	J	size	CDR3
TRBV12-3/TRBV12-4	12	TRBJ2-7	many	ASTSGLAGGEQY
TRBV9	12	TRBJ1-2	-	ASSVGETEYGYT
TRBV29-1	13	TRBJ2-7	few	SVVGRRGDATEQY
TRBV20-1	11	TRBJ1-1	-	SARGQLNTGAF
TRBV7-8	12	TRBJ1-3	-	ASSPRTGVNTIY
TRBV12-3/TRBV12-4	14	TRBJ1-6	few	ASTPLLGQGVSPLH
TRBV30	14	TRBJ2-5	few	AWTQGLAAYQETQY
TRBV3-1	15	TRBJ1-4	many	ASSQVRDSATNEKLF
TRBV20-1	11	TRBJ1-2	-	SAPRDSNYGYT
TRBV2	10	TRBJ1-6	-	ASSDSYSPLH
TRBV5-1	13	TRBJ2-5	many	ASSLATGAPETQY
TRBV10-3	14	TRBJ1-2	many	AIPGQKVGAGYGYT
TRBV12-3/TRBV12-4	13	TRBJ1-5	many	ASSFGGLGNQPQH
TRBV7-9	14	TRBJ2-7	many	ASSPGLAGDSYEQY
TRBV9	10	TRBJ2-3	-	ASSVVGDTQY
TRBV6-6	11	TRBJ2-3	-	ASRRTGVDTQY
TRBV12-3/TRBV12-4	11	TRBJ1-2	medium-sized	ASSQSTGQGYT
TRBV3-1	11	TRBJ1-1	few	ASSHTGNTEAF
TRBV29-1	12	TRBJ2-2	many	SVDTGTGKGELF
TRBV5-1	11	TRBJ2-5	many	ASSATIQETQY
TRBV10-2	12	TRBJ1-1	many	ASSRQGPNTEAF
TRBV11-3	13	TRBJ2-1	few	ASSLGTGTYNEQF
TRBV2	16	TRBJ2-2	many	ASSARSSGGFNTGELF
TRBV30	12	TRBJ1-2	-	AWSAGTVVYGYT
TRBV20-1	12	TRBJ1-2	many	SAPDRVGRDGYT
TRBV20-1	15	TRBJ1-1	many	SASRRDPGLGLGEAF
TRBV20-1	11	TRBJ1-2	many	SARDRFVLGYT
TRBV19	12	TRBJ1-1	-	ASSISHENTEAF
TRBV29-1	12	TRBJ2-6	-	SVEGSNGANVLT
TRBV7-9	10	TRBJ1-5	few	ASSFRGQPQN
TRBV20-1	11	TRBJ2-1	many	SASSGGLNEQF
TRBV6-5	13	TRBJ1-2	many	ASSRTTGRFYGYT
TRBV7-2	15	TRBJ2-1	many	ASSPQGAVVRHNEQF
TRBV3-1	14	TRBJ1-1	many	ASSPDVGLGIPEAF
TRBV5-5	14	TRBJ2-2	-	ASSLLVTGGSGELF
TRBV2	10	TRBJ2-4	-	ASRVQGNIQY
TRBV20-1	12	TRBJ1-2	-	SARDFGGPSGYT
TRBV29-1	11	TRBJ1-4	-	SVWTGRDEKLF
TRBV29-1	11	TRBJ1-5	many	SVGGGKNQPQH
TRBV6-5	9	TRBJ1-2	many	ASRGRVGYT
TRBV9	13	TRBJ1-2	many	ASSAMIGDYYGYT
TRBV9	11	TRBJ2-3	many	ASSATGADTQY
TRBV12-3/TRBV12-4	12	TRBJ1-6	-	ASSFRTVNSPLH
TRBV7-2	14	TRBJ2-3	-	ASSLANWRQGDTQY
TRBV19	11	TRBJ2-2	many	ASRGQGAGELF
TRBV19	11	TRBJ1-5	-	ATKRQGNQPQH
TRBV15	12	TRBJ2-7	few	ATSIGLGSYEQY
TRBV2	13	TRBJ1-5	many	ASSEGNRGSQPQH
TRBV5-1	13	TRBJ1-5	few	ASSLGDTSNQPQH
TRBV4-2	13	TRBJ2-3	few	ASSQTGQATDTQY
TRBV20-1	11	TRBJ2-1	many	SATPGTRNEQF
TRBV13	17	TRBJ1-3	many	ASSLLMWGRGGTGNTIY
TRBV6-6	13	TRBJ1-4	many	ASSLTGGDGEKLF
TRBV20-1	9	TRBJ2-7	many	SARNSYEQY
TRBV6-6	13	TRBJ1-5	many	ASSSSGTSNQPQH
TRBV18	13	TRBJ2-1	few	ASSDGTGVLIEQF
TRBV5-4	13	TRBJ2-6	many	ASSSSSSGANVLT